Below are 4 T cell receptor beta chains sequenced from a single sample in a study of T cells expressing NK-cell markers. TCRdb reprocessed the 5' RACE reads and keeps a single row for each CDR3 protein, giving no DNA. Found here are hundreds of thousands of distinct CDR3 sequences; the top ten clones hold 4% to 6.5%. The sample taken for sequencing was blood T cells: a sorted CD56 or NKG2C T cell subset, CD4+ or CD8+ T cells, or bulk PBMC T cells (not recorded which). These receptors were taken from a man aged 18-70 years in good health.

The rearrangement joins TRBV20-1 to TRBJ2-5; TCRdb designates TRBD1, a call that cannot be tested without DNA. The CDR3 totals 15 residues. CDR1 is DFQATT, CDR2 SNEGSKA, per germline (reference sequence). CDR3 region: CSAQHSPRQQETQYF.

The CDR3 here is CSVASQRGSDTQYF. This chain connects TRBV29-1 to TRBJ2-3. Germline assignment: CDR1 SQVTM and CDR2 ANQGSEA. The CDR3 runs to 14 residues.

The V and J genes are TRBV20-1 and TRBJ2-3; no DNA is available, so the TRBD1 call from TCRdb remains unchecked. Germline assignment: CDR1 DFQATT and CDR2 SNEGSKA (reference sequence). CDR3 length equals 15 residues. The CDR3: CSARGQFTSTDTQYF.

CDR3 residues: CASSVVPGGTANTGELFF. J is TRBJ2-2 and V is TRBV9; the TRBD1 assignment by TCRdb is unverifiable without DNA. Germline V CDR1 and CDR2: SGDLS, YYNGEE. The CDR3 has 18 amino acids.